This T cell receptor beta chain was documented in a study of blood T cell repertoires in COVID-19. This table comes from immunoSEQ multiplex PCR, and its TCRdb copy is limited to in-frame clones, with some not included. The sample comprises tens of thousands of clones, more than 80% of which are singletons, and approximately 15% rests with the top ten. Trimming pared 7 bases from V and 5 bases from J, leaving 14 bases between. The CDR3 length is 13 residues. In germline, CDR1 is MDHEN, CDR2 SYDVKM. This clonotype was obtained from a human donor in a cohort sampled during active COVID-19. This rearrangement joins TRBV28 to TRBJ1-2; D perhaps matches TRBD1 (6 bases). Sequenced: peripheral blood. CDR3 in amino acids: CASNIGGGYGYTF. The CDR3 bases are TGTGCCAGCAATATAGGGGGTGGGTATGGCTACACCTTC.